Below are 15 T cell receptor beta chains sequenced from a single sample in a study of radiotherapy plus CTLA-4 blockade in lung cancer. Only in-frame clones appear in the TCRdb table, and some are missing; sequencing was by immunoSEQ multiplex PCR. Here the sample spans some 90,000 clones, about four fifths being singletons. The input for sequencing was peripheral blood, taken from a patient treated with radiotherapy plus ipilimumab. The receptors here all came from a human donor with non-small cell lung cancer who had stable disease on radiotherapy plus ipilimumab.

The genes are TRBV27 and TRBJ2-3, with 8 bases fitting TRBD1. CDR3 length: 16 amino acids. Germline CDR1 and CDR2: MNHEY and SMNVEV (reference sequence). V dropped 5 bases and J dropped 2; count of bases not matched to a gene: 9. CDR3 region: CASSRRTGRNTDTQYF. CDR3 DNA: TGTGCCAGCAGTCGTCGGACAGGGAGGAACACAGATACGCAGTATTTT.

This clone was seen once. The gene calls are TRBV7-8 and TRBJ2-7; unclear D gene. The CDR3 extends over 13 amino acids. Between the trimmed V and J ends, which lost 4 bases and 4 bases, there was a span of 11 bases. The germline V gene encodes CDR1 SGHVS and CDR2 FQNEAQ. As DNA, the CDR3 is TGTGCCAGCAGCTGGTCGGTGGCTTACGAGCAGTACTTC. Its protein is CASSWSVAYEQYF.

This sequence joins TRBV5-1 and TRBJ2-3; 14 positions match TRBD2. The V and J ends lost 4 bases and 0 bases, in that order; junction bases with no gene match: 13. Germline V gene data show CDR1 as SGHRS and CDR2 as YFSETQ. This CDR3 is 20 amino acids long. The CDR3 DNA reads TGCGCCAGCAGCCGCACTGGACTAGCGGGAGGCCAGAGTAGCACAGATACGCAGTATTTT. Translating gives CASSRTGLAGGQSSTDTQYF. The complete variable domain, with remaining parts taken from reference TRBV5-1 and TRBJ2-3, reads KAGVTQTPRYLIKTRGQQVTLSCSPISGHRSVSWYQQTPGQGLQFLFEYFSETQRNKGNFPGRFSGRQFSNSRSEMNVSTLELGDSALYLCASSRTGLAGGQSSTDTQYFGPGTRLTVL.

The V and J genes are TRBV7-3 and TRBJ2-7; tentatively, D is TRBD2 (6 bases). The length of the CDR3 is 15 residues. The germline V gene encodes CDR1 SGHTA and CDR2 FQGTGA. V lost 2 bases to trimming and J lost 7 bases, with 18 bases between them. Here the CDR3 DNA reads TGTGCCAGCAGCTTATCCGGGACTGCCATGGGGGAGCAGTACTTC. It codes for CASSLSGTAMGEQYF.

The rearrangement links TRBV21-1 to TRBJ2-5. TRBV21-1 is described as a pseudogene. This CDR3 is built from 13 residues. The CDR3 bases are TGTGCCAGCTGCCGTGGGATTCAAGAGACCCAGTACTTC. Translating gives CASCRGIQETQYF.

The genes are TRBV5-1 and TRBJ1-1; D is uncertain. V dropped 2 bases and J dropped 3 bases, with 11 bases sitting between them. The CDR3 consists of 14 residues. CDR1 SGHRS and CDR2 YFSETQ come from the germline V gene. The CDR3 here is CASSFWGGDTEAFF. The CDR3 DNA is TGCGCCAGCAGCTTTTGGGGTGGGGACACTGAAGCTTTCTTT.

This chain joins TRBV27 and TRBJ2-3; tentatively, D is TRBD2 (6 bases). CDR3 size: 13 residues. Germline CDR1 reads MNHEY; CDR2 reads SMNVEV (reference sequence). V was trimmed by 7 bases and J by 4 bases, leaving 12 bases between them. CDR3 in DNA: TGTGCCAGCACGCGGGGCAGGGCAGATACGCAGTATTTT. Its protein is CASTRGRADTQYF.

The V and J genes are TRBV6-1 and TRBJ2-1; D ambiguous. The CDR3 runs to 15 residues. Germline values: CDR1 MNHNS, CDR2 SASEGT. V lost 1 base to trimming and J lost 0 bases, with 7 bases between them. For the CDR3, the DNA is TGTGCCAGCAGTGAAGGTAGGAGCTCCTACAATGAGCAGTTCTTC. It specifies CASSEGRSSYNEQFF.

J is TRBJ2-3 and V is TRBV5-1, with TRBD2 identical over 15 bases. With V trimmed by 4 bases and J by 8 bases, 11 bases remained unmatched. CDR1 is SGHRS, CDR2 YFSETQ, per germline. This CDR3 is built from 17 residues. The CDR3: CASSAGLAGGHGFTQYF. In DNA form, the CDR3 reads TGCGCCAGCAGCGCCGGACTAGCGGGAGGGCACGGGTTTACGCAGTATTTT.

The chain links TRBV29-1 to TRBJ2-2; 8 positions agree with TRBD1. The ends lost 6 bases at V and 1 base at J; junction bases unmatched: 4. CDR3 size: 14 residues. Germline V gene sequence: CDR1 SQVTM, CDR2 ANQGSEA. The CDR3 loop reads CSVQDRVNTGELFF. The CDR3 region has the DNA TGCAGCGTCCAGGACAGGGTGAACACCGGGGAGCTGTTTTTT.

The rearrangement uses TRBV7-9 and TRBJ2-4, with 9 bases identical to TRBD2. Germline V gene lookup returns CDR1 SEHNR and CDR2 FQNEAQ (reference sequence). V shed 0 bases and J 8 bases; nucleotides not matched to a gene: 11. The length of the CDR3 is 17 residues. This CDR3 is CASSLAAGGSTNDIQYF. CDR3 sequence (DNA): TGTGCCAGCAGCTTAGCGGCGGGAGGGTCAACTAATGACATTCAGTACTTC.

The chain is built from TRBV6-1 and TRBJ2-7, with 8 bases that match TRBD2. The junction had 4 bases not matched to a gene; V was cut back by 6 bases and J by 3 bases. In germline, CDR1 is MNHNS, CDR2 SASEGT. This CDR3 comprises 13 residues. The CDR3 reads CASSLAGYYEQYF. Written as DNA, the CDR3 is TGTGCCAGCAGCTTAGCGGGGTACTACGAGCAGTACTTC.

This chain joins TRBV6-1 and TRBJ2-3, with D unclear. This CDR3 is built from 17 residues. Germline V gene sequence: CDR1 MNHNS, CDR2 SASEGT. The V gene lost 4 bases and the J gene lost 0 bases, with 17 bases spanning the gap. CDR3 sequence (DNA): TGTGCCAGCAGTGTCTTTAGGGTTACTGCGAGCACAGATACGCAGTATTTT. Amino acid sequence: CASSVFRVTASTDTQYF.

V gene TRBV4-2 combines with J gene TRBJ2-2; D call uncertain. The CDR3 sequence is 14 residues long. Germline loops: CDR1 LGHNA, CDR2 YNFKEQ. V was shortened by 4 bases and J by 5 bases, with 11 bases between the two germline ends. CDR3 in DNA: TGTGCCAGCAGCCCCGCTCGCGGAACCGGGGAGCTGTTTTTT. It specifies CASSPARGTGELFF.

The chain employs TRBV27 and TRBJ2-7, with TRBD2 matching over 11 bases. After removal of 4 bases from V and 7 bases from J, the junction contained 6 bases not matched to a gene. The CDR3 totals 14 residues. Germline CDR1 reads MNHEY; CDR2 reads SMNVEV (reference sequence). CDR3 nucleotides: TGTGCCAGCAGTTCCTTAGCGGGAGGGAGGGAGCAGTACTTC. Its protein is CASSSLAGGREQYF.